Listed here are 16 T cell receptor beta chains from one sample, sequenced in a study of CD8+ T cells in alopecia areata. Reverse transcription of extracted RNA yielded cDNA, which provided the sequencing template. This table comes from immunoSEQ multiplex PCR, and its TCRdb copy is limited to in-frame clones, with some not included. The repertoire consists of 130,000 or so clones, with about 46% occurring once and the leading ten covering approximately 19%. Specimen: CD8+ T cells sorted from blood, collected at week 0. These receptors were taken from a human donor with alopecia areata.

In DNA form, the CDR3 reads TGTGCCAGCAGTTTGGGACGGACAGGAAGCAATCAGCCCCAGCATTTT. Translated: CASSLGRTGSNQPQHF. This sequence joins TRBV27 and TRBJ1-5, with TRBD1 matching over 7 bases. The CDR3 length is 16 residues. The trim removed 3 bases at V and 1 base at J, leaving 6 bases unmatched. Looked up from germline, CDR1 is MNHEY and CDR2 is SMNVEV (reference sequence).

The chain links TRBV4-1 to TRBJ2-7, with D possibly matching TRBD1 (5 bases). V gave up 0 bases and J gave up 2 bases, with 8 bases separating them. The CDR3 runs to 14 residues. CDR1 is MGHRA and CDR2 is YSYEKL in the germline V gene. In nucleotides, the CDR3 is TGCGCCAGCAGCCAAGATCCAGGGACCTACGAGCAGTACTTC. This translates into CASSQDPGTYEQYF.

The chain combines TRBV6-5 with TRBJ2-1, with D tentatively TRBD2 (6 bases). The V gene lost 5 bases and the J gene lost 5 bases, with 16 bases spanning the gap. The germline V gene encodes CDR1 MNHEY and CDR2 SVGAGI. This CDR3 region has 15 residues. CDR3 protein: CASSPSGGVHNEQFF. CDR3 DNA sequence: TGTGCCAGCAGTCCCTCGGGCGGGGTGCACAATGAGCAGTTCTTC.

This clone was seen a few times. V gene TRBV10-3 combines with J gene TRBJ2-7; 11 bases are a match to TRBD1. The CDR3 contains 14 residues. V lost 3 bases to trimming and J lost 6 bases; unmatched junction nucleotides: 4. CDR1 is ENHRY, CDR2 SYGVKD, per germline. The CDR3 reads CAISESGTGGEQYF. The CDR3 nucleotides are TGTGCCATCAGTGAATCGGGGACAGGGGGCGAGCAGTACTTC.

The chain employs TRBV9 and TRBJ2-1, with D tentatively TRBD2 (5 bases). Germline CDR1 is SGDLS and CDR2 is YYNGEE. V lost 0 bases and J 3 bases, leaving 10 bases between the germline ends. The CDR3 totals 15 residues. CDR3 sequence: CASSVDEGLYNEQFF. The CDR3 coding sequence is TGTGCCAGCAGCGTAGATGAGGGTCTCTACAATGAGCAGTTCTTC.

This clone was observed a few times. Within the sample, other DNA sequences also encode this same CDR3. The chain joins TRBV5-6 to TRBJ2-1; D gene uncertain. The CDR3 loop spans 13 amino acids. Trimming removed 0 bases at V and 5 bases at J, with 6 bases between. The germline V gene has CDR1 SGHDT and CDR2 YYEEEE. CDR3 sequence: CASSLEGHNEQFF. CDR3 nucleotide sequence: TGTGCCAGCAGCTTGGAGGGCCACAATGAGCAGTTCTTC. The variable domain in full, completed from reference TRBV5-6 and TRBJ2-1, reads DAGVTQSPTHLIKTRGQQVTLRCSPKSGHDTVSWYQQALGQGPQFIFQYYEEEERQRGNFPDRFSGHQFPNYSSELNVNALLLGDSALYLCASSLEGHNEQFFGPGTRLTVL.

The sample holds a few counts of this clone. This rearrangement joins TRBV2 to TRBJ2-3; the D is unclear. The CDR3 is 12 amino acids. Germline CDR1 and CDR2: SNHLY and FYNNEI. V lost 3 bases to trimming and J lost 6 bases, with 7 bases between them. The CDR3, as DNA: TGTGCCAGCAGTGAGGACCCGGATACGCAGTATTTT. This translates into CASSEDPDTQYF.

J is TRBJ2-3 and V is TRBV5-6; maybe TRBD1 (5 bases). Germline CDR1 is SGHDT and CDR2 is YYEEEE. The CDR3 runs to 14 residues. V was clipped by 0 bases and J by 5 bases, with 10 bases between them. CDR3 nucleotide sequence: TGTGCCAGCAGCTTGGCCGAGGACATAGATACGCAGTATTTT. It specifies CASSLAEDIDTQYF. Supplemented by reference TRBV5-6 and TRBJ2-3, the full variable domain reads DAGVTQSPTHLIKTRGQQVTLRCSPKSGHDTVSWYQQALGQGPQFIFQYYEEEERQRGNFPDRFSGHQFPNYSSELNVNALLLGDSALYLCASSLAEDIDTQYFGPGTRLTVL.

The J gene is TRBJ2-5, the V gene TRBV16; D ambiguous. Trimming pared 1 base from V and 0 bases from J, leaving 6 bases between. The CDR3 length is 14 residues. Germline V gene sequence: CDR1 KGHSY, CDR2 FQNENV. CDR3 nucleotides: TGTGCCAGCAGCCAATTCTCAGACCAAGAGACCCAGTACTTC. This gives the protein CASSQFSDQETQYF.

This rearrangement joins TRBV27 to TRBJ2-7; tentatively, D is TRBD1 (6 bases). The V end lost 5 bases, the J end lost 4 bases, and 12 bases lay between the germline ends. Germline V gene data show CDR1 as MNHEY and CDR2 as SMNVEV (reference sequence). This CDR3 comprises 13 residues. CDR3 sequence (DNA): TGTGCCAGCAGTCGGGACATCCAGTACGAGCAGTACTTC. Protein product: CASSRDIQYEQYF.

This clone was seen a few times. The chain combines TRBV7-9 with TRBJ2-1; 7 bases are a match to TRBD1. With V trimmed by 10 bases and J by 9 bases, 12 bases remained unmatched. The CDR3 has 13 residues. CDR1 and CDR2 from the germline V gene are SEHNR and FQNEAQ (reference sequence). CDR3 sequence reads: CATMGQRKIEQFF. DNA of the CDR3: TGTGCCACCATGGGACAGCGGAAAATTGAGCAGTTCTTC.

The chain links TRBV29-1 to TRBJ1-2; D gene ambiguous. V shed 5 bases and J shed 4 bases, with 17 bases lying between them. This CDR3 is 14 amino acids long. Germline lookup yields CDR1 SQVTM and CDR2 ANQGSEA. CDR3 residues: CSVYKEGLVYGYTF. CDR3 DNA sequence: TGCAGCGTTTACAAGGAGGGTTTGGTCTATGGCTACACCTTC. Full variable domain (rest looked up from reference TRBV29-1 and TRBJ1-2): SAVISQKPSRDICQRGTSLTIQCQVDSQVTMMFWYRQQPGQSLTLIATANQGSEATYESGFVIDKFPISRPNLTFSTLTVSNMSPEDSSIYLCSVYKEGLVYGYTFGSGTRLTVV.

The gene calls are TRBV18 and TRBJ1-5; 9 bases match TRBD1. The CDR3 runs 14 residues. J gave up 7 bases and V 4 bases, and 5 bases lay outside the gene matches. The germline V gene has CDR1 KGHSH and CDR2 LQKENI. The CDR3 DNA is TGTGCCAGCTCACTGGGACAGGGCCACCAGCCCCAGCATTTT. It encodes CASSLGQGHQPQHF.

In nucleotides, the CDR3 is TGTGCCAGCAGCTTAGGGTTGGATACCTACGAGCAGTACTTC. It specifies CASSLGLDTYEQYF. V usage is TRBV7-8 and J usage is TRBJ2-7; no definite D call. The germline V gene encodes CDR1 SGHVS and CDR2 FQNEAQ. The CDR3 contains 14 residues. Trimming shortened V by 1 base and J by 2 bases, and 9 bases separated the two germline ends.

About this clone: The same CDR3 also results from other DNA sequences found in this sample. J is TRBJ2-7 and V is TRBV29-1; unclear D gene. Germline V gene lookup returns CDR1 SQVTM and CDR2 ANQGSEA. This CDR3 contains 10 residues. Trimming pared 4 bases from V and 5 bases from J, leaving 6 bases between. DNA of the CDR3: TGCAGCGTTGTCGGAAACGAGCAGTACTTC. Translating gives CSVVGNEQYF.

There are a few counts of this clone. The chain joins TRBV19 to TRBJ1-1, with 7 bases lining up with TRBD1. Germline trimming cut 9 bases from V and 3 bases from J; bases unmatched to any gene: 7. There are 13 residues in the CDR3. Germline CDR1 is LNHDA and CDR2 is SQIVND (reference sequence). The CDR3 is CASREGADTEAFF. The CDR3 DNA follows: TGTGCCAGCCGAGAGGGGGCTGACACTGAAGCTTTCTTT.